This T cell receptor (beta chain) was sequenced in a study of blood T cell repertoires in COVID-19 (TCRdb year 2020). Some background on the complete study: The collaborator samples originated in the United States, Italy and Spain and spanned the acute and convalescent phases of COVID-19. The prospective study material was composed of cDNA or gDNA derived from T cells, B-cell-depleted T cells, or PBMCs. The dataset comprised deeply sampled blood TCRbeta repertoires from subjects exposed to, actively infected with, or recovered from COVID-19. The repertoires were released in a freely available public database intended as a resource for research on the immune response to SARS-CoV-2. The samples were drawn from the first 160 participants of the ongoing ImmuneRACE study and from 950 to 1,500 subjects provided by 6 global collaborators. A de-identified subject ID, COVID-19 status, age in years and sex were almost always included in the sample metadata. HLA class I and class II types, where available, came from metadata supplied by the sample provider rather than from assay-based typing.

TCRbeta CDR3 regions were amplified from genomic DNA using the immunoSEQ Assay, a bias-controlled multiplex PCR. For the original study's pipeline: Within the assay, amplification of reference gene primers was used to estimate how many nucleated cells each sample contained. To quantify the absolute abundance of each unique TCRbeta CDR3 rearrangement, sequence reads were collapsed and filtered. For each sample, productive Simpson clonality was calculated as the square root of Simpson's diversity index over productive rearrangements. Entries here come from immuneACCESS through TCRdb and include only in-frame sequences with V and J called. Some clones fail to appear in such tables; in the studies checked, an unresolved V gene covers under half of the shortfall, and the cause of the remainder is unknown. V, J and clone size are taken as reported in that table, and D and trimming were inferred from the DNA itself. The sample includes about 20,000 clones, with approximately 90% observed a single time. Roughly 3.8% of the sample comes from the top ten.

V and J are truncated by 0 bases and 12 bases respectively, leaving an intervening sequence of 15 bases. The cysteine opens and the phenylalanine closes a CDR3 of 14 amino acids. The sequence is cut down to CDR3 DNA, 42 bases in frame from base 1. The germline V gene (reference sequence) gives CDR1 as SEHNR and CDR2 as FQNEAQ. The collaborating institutions used their own protocols to collect whole blood in K2EDTA tubes. For TCRbeta analysis, collaborators shipped samples in one of three forms: frozen whole blood, isolated PBMCs, or DNA extracted from either of those sample types. Paper-wide results and their limitations: The amount of clinical and demographic metadata varied by source and participant and was provided uncurated.

In regard to this clone: Its antigen remains undetermined. Per-base qualities were not stored, and no clone one base away is much larger.

Sequencing was done on a sample of peripheral blood. The sequence is built from TRBV7-9 and TRBJ2-1; matching of 5 bases hints at TRBD2 as the D gene. The clonotype originates from a man aged 45-60 years with active COVID-19. The CDR3 region: CASSLAGPYGGQFF. The bases read TGTGCCAGCAGCTTAGCGGGCCCTTATGGAGGGCAGTTCTTC.